This TCR beta chain was documented in a study of identifying expanded T cells in peripheral blood. Study-level findings and limits: Across healthy donors, higher total template counts meant significantly greater roughly 2-week count variance.

During the collection period, no donor immune events like infections were recorded. Points on this clone: Antigen specificity is unknown.

Measured with immunoSEQ multiplex PCR; TCRdb has only the in-frame clones, and not every one. The repertoire includes more than 55,000 clones, 87% of them detected once, and approximately 4.7% sits in the top ten. Germline assignment: CDR1 SGHAT and CDR2 FQNNGV. The CDR3 has 13 amino acids. V lost 8 bases and J 2 bases, leaving 11 bases between the germline ends. The TCR was taken from a person aged 18-69 years in good health. Sequenced input: blood. The J gene is TRBJ2-3, the V gene TRBV11-2; D is unclear. The CDR3 bases are TGTGCCAGCGGCGTGGGCTACACAGATACGCAGTATTTT. Its translation is CASGVGYTDTQYF.